This TCR beta chain is drawn from a study of cytomegalovirus exposure and HLA in healthy donors. Notes on the study in general: From TCR beta sequences, most subjects' HLA-A and HLA-B alleles were reportedly predicted accurately.

Remarks on this clone: What it binds is unknown.

PCR primers comprised 60 Vbeta and 13 Jbeta primers. Sequencing used immunoSEQ multiplex PCR; TCRdb keeps in-frame clones, though not all of them. The listing contains under 200,000 clones. V was shortened by 0 bases and J by 3 bases, with 11 bases between the two germline ends. The V gene's germline CDR1 is SEHNR and CDR2 FQNEAQ (reference sequence). CDR3 length: 15 amino acids. The TCR comes from a man under 40 in good health and CMV-seronegative. Sequences were obtained from PBMCs. This sequence joins TRBV7-9 and TRBJ1-1; maybe TRBD1 (6 bases). CDR3 sequence: CASSLAYEGDTEAFF. Here the CDR3 DNA reads TGTGCCAGCAGCTTAGCGTACGAGGGGGACACTGAAGCTTTCTTT.